This TCR beta chain is drawn from a study of blood T cell repertoires in COVID-19. Study information: Collection of acute and convalescent COVID-19 samples took place in the United States, Italy and Spain. Nucleic acid was either cDNA or gDNA, and it came from T cells, B-cell-depleted T cells, or PBMCs.

Methods used by the authors: Estimates of nucleated cell counts were drawn from the amplification of reference gene primers. TCRdb's copy holds only in-frame clones and misses some; the assay was immunoSEQ multiplex PCR. The DNA was the basis for D and trimming; V, J and clone size are from that table. This table holds 45,000 or so clones, approximately 85% found once. The CDR3 extends over 17 amino acids. Unmatched junction bases numbered 9, after V lost 0 bases and J lost 4 bases. Germline V gives CDR1 SGHDT, CDR2 YYEEEE. The receptor comes from a woman older than 75 with acute or convalescent COVID-19. The sequenced material came from peripheral blood. The rearrangement uses TRBV5-6 and TRBJ1-2, with TRBD1 matching 10 bases. CDR3 coding DNA: TGTGCCAGCAGCTTGGACGGGACAGGGGTCAATAGCTATGGCTACACCTTC. Its protein product is CASSLDGTGVNSYGYTF.